This TCR beta chain comes out of a study of response to subunit inactivated influenza vaccine. Trimming removed 7 bases from V and 3 bases from J, with 18 bases in between. Germline V CDR1 and CDR2: MNHEY, SMNVEV (reference sequence). This CDR3 region has 15 residues. Regarding this clonotype: Its matching antigen is unknown.

Notes on the study in general: The authors proposed limited new T cell recruitment per seasonal influenza vaccination.

TCRdb recomputed calls from the RT-PCR reads with MiXCR, one row per CDR3 protein. The sample contains about 190,000 distinct CDR3 sequences, around an eighth of which appear only once. Source: CD8+ T cells sorted from PBMCs, taken roughly 5 days after vaccination. This chain connects TRBV27 to TRBJ1-1; the D is unclear. This clonotype was sampled from a man in his forties or fifties who received an inactivated influenza vaccine. CDR3 nucleotides: TGTGCCAGCAACCGACGGGGAGGCCAACACACTGAAGCTTTCTTT. It translates to CASNRRGGQHTEAFF.